The 17 T cell receptor beta chains below come from one sample, sequenced in a study of molecular identifiers for immune sequencing clone quantification. TCRdb reprocessed the PCR reads via MiXCR and lists one record per CDR3 protein. The repertoire holds under 800,000 distinct CDR3 sequences, with about 25% as singletons. The sequenced sample was naive CD8+ T cells from blood, with Jurkat cell RNA spiked in. The subset here: FACS-sorted CD8+CD4-CCR7+CD45RA+ naive T cells. Source of these receptors: a human donor in good health. Some libraries in this study had Jurkat cell RNA spiked in.

This clonotype was seen more than once but under ten times. The chain recombines TRBV3-1 with TRBJ2-7; D gene uncertain. From germline, CDR1 is LGHDT and CDR2 YNNKEL (reference sequence). With 0 bases removed from V and 5 bases from J, the gap between germline ends came to 8 bases. This CDR3 contains 13 residues. CDR3 sequence (DNA): TGTGCCAGCAGCCAAGAGTTAGGGCACGAGCAGTACTTC. Translation: CASSQELGHEQYF.

This clonotype showed up many times. The chain carries TRBV15 and TRBJ1-5; no clear D. The CDR3 has 12 amino acids. Germline V gene lookup returns CDR1 LNHNV and CDR2 YYDKDF (reference sequence). Trimming pared 5 bases from V and 6 bases from J, leaving 8 bases between. The CDR3 protein is CATSLGSQPQHF. The CDR3 nucleotides are TGTGCCACCAGCTTAGGTAGTCAGCCCCAGCATTTT.

As for this clonotype: The junction departs from germline at one end; a sequencing error may be responsible. The chain links TRBV7-7 to TRBJ2-5; D is possibly TRBD1 (5 bases). From germline, CDR1 is SSHAT and CDR2 FNYEAQ (reference sequence). CDR3 size: 14 residues. CDR3 region: CASSPLGREETQYF. CDR3 coding DNA: TGTGCTAGCAGCCCCCTGGGCAGGGAAGAGACCCAGTACTTC. Together with reference TRBV7-7 and TRBJ2-5, the CDR3 gives the full variable domain: GAGVSQSPRYKVTKRGQDVTLRCDPISSHATLYWYQQALGQGPEFLTYFNYEAQPDKSGLPSDRFSAERPEGSISTLTIQRTEQRDSAMYRCASSPLGREETQYFGPGTRLLVL.

This clonotype was picked up many times. The chain employs TRBV3-1 and TRBJ1-2; D unclear. This CDR3 is 14 amino acids long. Per the germline V gene, CDR1 is LGHDT and CDR2 is YNNKEL (reference sequence). Trimming removed 4 bases from V and 4 bases from J, with 13 bases in between. CDR3: CASSPWTKTYGYTF. The CDR3 bases are TGTGCCAGCAGCCCCTGGACGAAAACCTATGGCTACACCTTC. Full variable domain (outside the CDR3, taken from reference TRBV3-1 and TRBJ1-2): DTAVSQTPKYLVTQMGNDKSIKCEQNLGHDTMYWYKQDSKKFLKIMFSYNNKELIINETVPNRFSPKSPDKAHLNLHINSLELGDSAVYFCASSPWTKTYGYTFGSGTRLTVV.

This clonotype was counted once. This may arise from a read error, as a much more abundant clone is one base away. The chain links TRBV5-3 to TRBJ2-7, with D tentatively TRBD2 (6 bases). TRBV5-3 is an ORF, with its function uncertain. The CDR3 is 16 residues long. Deletions cut 10 bases from V and 2 bases from J, with 25 bases between. For the CDR3, the DNA is TGTGCCGGCAGCTTGGTTCGGTGGGAGGCTCCCTACGAGCAGTACTTC. Encoded protein: CAGSLVRWEAPYEQYF.

Notes on this clonotype: One end of the junction varies from germline; a read error may be responsible. The chain employs TRBV2 and TRBJ2-7; 8 nucleotides align to TRBD1. Germline V gives CDR1 SNHLY, CDR2 FYNNEI. The CDR3 extends over 16 amino acids. As DNA, the CDR3 is TGTGCCATCAGTGATCCCAGGGACAGGCCATCCTACGAGCAGTACTTC. Residues: CAISDPRDRPSYEQYF.

A few counts support this clonotype. The chain couples TRBV7-2 to TRBJ1-1; maybe TRBD1 (6 bases). This CDR3 spans 16 amino acids. V was pared by 5 bases and J by 5 bases, with 21 bases between. The V gene's germline CDR1 is SGHTA and CDR2 FQGNSA. CDR3 coding DNA: TGTGCCAGCAGCATGCCGGACAGCCATCCGTTGACTGAAGCTTTCTTT. This codes for CASSMPDSHPLTEAFF.

This clonotype has at least ten counts. The chain recombines TRBV20-1 with TRBJ2-7; 9 bases fit TRBD2. This CDR3 spans 15 amino acids. CDR1 and CDR2 from the germline V gene are DFQATT and SNEGSKA (reference sequence). J lost 3 bases, V lost 0 bases, and 6 bases had no gene match. For the CDR3, the DNA is TGCAGTGCTAGAGAGAGGGGTAGCGGGAGCTACGAGCAGTACTTC. Residues: CSARERGSGSYEQYF.

V is TRBV27 and J is TRBJ2-7; TRBD1 aligns across 9 bases. The germline gives CDR1 MNHEY, CDR2 SMNVEV (reference sequence). The V gene end was trimmed by 5 bases and the J gene end by 7 bases; junction bases not matched to a gene: 9. CDR3 length: 14 residues. The CDR3 sequence: CASSRDRASGEQYF. CDR3 nucleotide sequence: TGTGCCAGCAGTCGGGACAGGGCTTCGGGTGAGCAGTACTTC.

This chain links TRBV7-9 with TRBJ1-4, with D hard to call. Germline V gene data show CDR1 as SEHNR and CDR2 as FQNEAQ (reference sequence). Trimming cost V 5 bases and J 0 bases, with 13 bases left between them. This CDR3 is 16 amino acids long. The CDR3 is CASSPGQNATNEKLFF. CDR3 DNA: TGTGCCAGCAGCCCCGGGCAGAATGCAACTAATGAAAAACTGTTTTTT. The variable domain in full, completed from reference TRBV7-9 and TRBJ1-4, reads DTGVSQNPRHKITKRGQNVTFRCDPISEHNRLYWYRQTLGQGPEFLTYFQNEAQLEKSRLLSDRFSAERPKGSFSTLEIQRTEQGDSAMYLCASSPGQNATNEKLFFGSGTQLSVL.

This clonotype was seen many times. The CDR3 DNA reads TGTGCCAGCAGTAACCCGCGGGTAGCGGGCCCGGGAAGGACGGCCTACGAGCAGTACTTC. Translation gives CASSNPRVAGPGRTAYEQYF. V gene TRBV27 combines with J gene TRBJ2-7; 7 positions agree with TRBD2. V dropped 5 bases and J dropped 2; count of bases not matched to a gene: 24. Germline lookup yields CDR1 MNHEY and CDR2 SMNVEV (reference sequence). The CDR3 is made up of 20 amino acids.

This clonotype was seen at least ten times. The DNA for the CDR3 is TGTGCCAGCAGTTTACCCCAGGGAGCGAGTCTTCGGGGGGCCAACGTCCTGACTTTC. Protein sequence: CASSLPQGASLRGANVLTF. V gene TRBV28 combines with J gene TRBJ2-6; D might be TRBD1 or TRBD2, each matching 5 bases. V was cut by 2 bases and J by 4 bases, with 21 bases left in between. The CDR3 contains 19 residues. Germline V CDR1 and CDR2: MDHEN, SYDVKM.

This clonotype appeared many times. The chain links TRBV28 to TRBJ2-3; D may correspond to TRBD1 or TRBD2 (5 bases each). Looked up from germline, CDR1 is MDHEN and CDR2 is SYDVKM. Trimming cost V 7 bases and J 4 bases, with 30 bases left between them. The CDR3 has 19 amino acids. The CDR3 here is CASTVWGTDSPFAPDTQYF. Written as DNA, the CDR3 is TGTGCCAGCACTGTGTGGGGGACCGACAGTCCCTTTGCCCCAGATACGCAGTATTTT.

The chain employs TRBV2 and TRBJ1-3; D uncertain. V shed 3 bases and J shed 0 bases, with 9 bases lying between them. CDR3 length equals 15 residues. Germline CDR1 and CDR2: SNHLY and FYNNEI. Here the CDR3 DNA reads TGTGCCAGCAGTGAGATGCGGCCCTCTGGAAACACCATATATTTT. This translates into CASSEMRPSGNTIYF.

This clonotype was picked up many times. CDR3 DNA: TGTGCCATCAGTGCCGTAGACTACGAGCAGTACTTC. The encoded protein is CAISAVDYEQYF. The chain has TRBV10-3 and TRBJ2-7; D call uncertain. V shed 4 bases and J shed 3 bases, with 7 bases lying between them. Germline loops: CDR1 ENHRY, CDR2 SYGVKD. This CDR3 has 12 residues.

The chain recombines TRBV27 with TRBJ2-7, with TRBD1 matching over 8 bases. The V gene end was trimmed by 4 bases and the J gene end by 4 bases; junction bases not matched to a gene: 9. The CDR3 has 15 amino acids. Germline CDR1 MNHEY, CDR2 SMNVEV (reference sequence). CDR3 region: CASSSLQGEAYEQYF. CDR3 bases: TGTGCCAGCAGTTCACTACAGGGGGAGGCGTACGAGCAGTACTTC.

On this clonotype itself: This sequence may be a read error, since a much larger clone differs from it by one base. The chain recombines TRBV12-3 or TRBV12-4 with TRBJ2-3; D gene unclear. The CDR3 sequence is 14 residues long. CDR3 DNA sequence: TGTGCCAGCAGTCCAACATTTGGGGAAGATACGCTGTATTTT. This sequence encodes CASSPTFGEDTLYF.